This T cell receptor (beta chain) was observed in a study of T cell repertoires in cytomegalovirus infection. TCRdb re-called the reads through MiXCR, storing one row per CDR3 protein. In the table there are around 450,000 distinct CDR3 sequences, about 33% of which are singletons. This clonotype showed up just a few times. The CDR3 consists of 12 residues. The germline V gene has CDR1 PRHDT and CDR2 FYEKMQ (reference sequence). Trimming left V 2 bases short and J 7 bases short, with 8 bases between. V usage is TRBV13 and J usage is TRBJ1-2; D unresolved. Input material: PBMCs. The TCR comes from a human donor in good health (CMV status not recorded). Some clones in this sample may be carry-over from other donors' samples. The CDR3 is CASSLRAAGYTF. The CDR3 DNA reads TGTGCCAGCAGCTTACGGGCGGCTGGCTACACCTTC.